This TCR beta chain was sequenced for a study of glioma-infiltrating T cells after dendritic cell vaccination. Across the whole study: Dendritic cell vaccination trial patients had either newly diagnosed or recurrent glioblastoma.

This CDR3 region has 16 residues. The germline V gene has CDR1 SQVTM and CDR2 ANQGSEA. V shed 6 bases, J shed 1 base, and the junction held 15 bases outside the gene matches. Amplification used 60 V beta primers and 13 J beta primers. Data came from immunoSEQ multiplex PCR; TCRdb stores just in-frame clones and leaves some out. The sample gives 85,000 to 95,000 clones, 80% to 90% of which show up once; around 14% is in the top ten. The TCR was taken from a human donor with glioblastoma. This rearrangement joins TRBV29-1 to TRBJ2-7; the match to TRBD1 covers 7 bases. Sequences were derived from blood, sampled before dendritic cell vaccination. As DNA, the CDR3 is TGCAGCGTAGAGGGTATACCGGGACAGAGATCCTACGAGCAGTACTTC. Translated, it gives CSVEGIPGQRSYEQYF.